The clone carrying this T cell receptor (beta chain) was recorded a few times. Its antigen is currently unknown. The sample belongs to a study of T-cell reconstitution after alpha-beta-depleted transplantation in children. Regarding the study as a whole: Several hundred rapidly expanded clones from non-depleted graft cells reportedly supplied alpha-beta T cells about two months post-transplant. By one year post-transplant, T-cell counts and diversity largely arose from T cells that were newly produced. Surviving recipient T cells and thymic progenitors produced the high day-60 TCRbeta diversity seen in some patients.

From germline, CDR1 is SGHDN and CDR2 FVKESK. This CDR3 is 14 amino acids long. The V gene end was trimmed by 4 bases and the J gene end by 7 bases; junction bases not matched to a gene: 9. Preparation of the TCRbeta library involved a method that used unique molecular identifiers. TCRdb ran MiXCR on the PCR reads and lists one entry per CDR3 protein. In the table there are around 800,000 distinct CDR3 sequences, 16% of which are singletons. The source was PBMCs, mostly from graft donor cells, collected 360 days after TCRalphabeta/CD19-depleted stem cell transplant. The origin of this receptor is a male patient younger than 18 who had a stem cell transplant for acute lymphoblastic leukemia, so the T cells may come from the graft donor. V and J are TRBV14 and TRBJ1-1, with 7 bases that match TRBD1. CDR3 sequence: CASSLLPTGSEAFF. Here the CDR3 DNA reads TGTGCCAGCAGCCTACTACCGACAGGGAGTGAAGCTTTCTTT.